These T cell receptor beta chains were read from a single sample in a study of T and B cells in COVID-19 patients. TCRdb redid the calling of the multiplex PCR reads with MiXCR, one entry per CDR3 protein. The top ten clones hold 25% to 35% of a sample with around 12,000 distinct CDR3 sequences, nearly 30% of them seen once. The sequenced sample was blood. The receptors here all came from a human donor who had recovered from COVID-19. The CDR3 runs from the conserved cysteine through the conserved F or W. A D gene is named only where the DNA matches it firmly. Size values are once, few and many counts, or a class for expanded clones, and some rows have none.

TRBJ2-5 - many TRBV27 CASSKGGAQYF TGTGCCAGCAGTAAAGGGGGGGCCCAGTACTTC
TRBJ1-2 - - TRBV12-3/TRBV12-4 CASSFAYGETGDGYTF TGTGCCAGCAGTTTTGCATATGGGGAGACCGGGGATGGCTACACCTTC
TRBJ1-4 TRBD1 - TRBV14 CASSHIVSRGLNEKLFF TGTGCCAGCAGCCATATTGTAAGCAGGGGGCTAAATGAAAAACTGTTTTTT
TRBJ2-3 - - TRBV12-5 CASGLPASSAHTQYF TGTGCTAGTGGTTTACCCGCCTCGTCGGCACATACGCAGTATTTT
TRBJ2-3 - - TRBV20-1 CSAAGMPDTQYF TGCAGTGCAGCGGGTATGCCGGATACGCAGTATTTT
TRBJ1-6 - few TRBV13 CASSRTAMGRGNSPLHF TGTGCCAGCAGCCGTACGGCTATGGGCCGAGGAAATTCACCCCTCCACTTT
TRBJ2-1 TRBD2 - TRBV7-2 CASSPGVLTSGYNEQFF TGTGCCAGCTCTCCAGGGGTGTTGACTAGCGGATACAATGAGCAGTTCTTC
TRBJ2-2 TRBD2 - TRBV11-3 CASSLRLAGGPRNTGELFF TGTGCCAGCAGCTTAAGACTAGCGGGAGGGCCTCGGAACACCGGGGAGCTGTTTTTT
TRBJ2-2 - - TRBV21-1 CANLFQGCRGGELFF TGTGCCAACCTCTTCCAGGGTTGTAGAGGCGGGGAGCTGTTTTTT
TRBJ2-3 - - TRBV15 CATSRWGGGGADTQYF TGTGCCACCAGCAGATGGGGAGGGGGCGGCGCAGATACGCAGTATTTT
TRBJ1-4 - - TRBV19 CASSPQTPKKLFF TGTGCCAGTAGCCCGCAGACACCTAAAAAACTGTTTTTT
TRBJ2-2 TRBD2 - TRBV19 CASRLAGTWELFF TGTGCCAGTAGACTAGCGGGGACCTGGGAGCTGTTTTTT
TRBJ2-3 TRBD2 - TRBV19 CASSSRGTSGSTTQYF TGTGCCAGTAGTAGTCGAGGAACTAGCGGGAGTACTACGCAGTATTTT
TRBJ2-4 - - TRBV7-2 CASSLNRGIQYF TGTGCCAGCAGCTTGAATAGGGGGATTCAGTACTTC
TRBJ1-2 TRBD1 medium-sized TRBV29-1 CSGRTGAAGYTF TGCAGCGGCCGGACAGGGGCTGCTGGCTACACCTTC
TRBJ2-3 - many TRBV6-5 CASSWVGKPSTDTQYF TGTGCCAGCAGCTGGGTCGGGAAACCTAGCACAGATACGCAGTATTTT
TRBJ2-7 TRBD1 - TRBV19 CASRQGALSEQYF TGTGCCAGTAGGCAGGGGGCCCTTAGCGAGCAGTACTTC
TRBJ2-1 - once TRBV24-1 CATSLNRASEQFF TGTGCCACCAGTCTGAACAGGGCGAGCGAGCAGTTCTTC
TRBJ1-6 - many TRBV27 CASSPILTGHNSPLHF TGTGCCAGCAGTCCCATCCTGACAGGCCATAATTCACCCCTCCACTTT
TRBJ1-6 - - TRBV18 CASSPPTGPGGGSPLHF TGTGCCAGCTCACCCCCCACAGGGCCCGGAGGGGGATCACCCCTCCACTTT
TRBJ2-5 TRBD2 - TRBV30 CAWTRMTSGETQYF TGTGCCTGGACCCGAATGACTAGCGGAGAGACCCAGTACTTC
TRBJ2-1 TRBD2 - TRBV18 CASSPVGLAGGNEQFF TGTGCCAGCTCACCGGTCGGACTAGCGGGAGGCAATGAGCAGTTCTTC
TRBJ2-2 - medium-sized TRBV6-5 CASSYVGGTAGELFF TGTGCCAGCAGTTACGTCGGCGGGACGGCCGGGGAGCTGTTTTTT
TRBJ2-2 TRBD2 many TRBV18 CASSPGTSGMNTGELFF TGTGCCAGCTCACCCGGGACTAGCGGAATGAACACCGGGGAGCTGTTTTTT
TRBJ2-7 TRBD1 medium-sized TRBV6-5 CASRQGQGSYEQYF TGTGCCAGCAGACAGGGACAGGGATCCTACGAGCAGTACTTC
TRBJ1-1 - few TRBV5-1 CASRPTSEAEAFF TGCGCCAGTCGCCCGACATCGGAAGCTGAAGCTTTCTTT
TRBJ2-7 TRBD1 - TRBV12-3/TRBV12-4 CASSTGGVDEQYF TGTGCCAGCTCGACAGGGGGAGTCGATGAGCAGTACTTC
TRBJ2-1 - medium-sized TRBV11-3 CASSQSGTGGYNEQFF TGTGCCAGCAGCCAGAGCGGGACAGGAGGATACAATGAGCAGTTCTTC
TRBJ2-5 - - TRBV21-1 CASLGGRWETQYF TGTGCCAGCCTGGGCGGGAGGTGGGAGACCCAGTACTTC
TRBJ2-1 TRBD2 - TRBV27 CASSSTSGSNNEQFF TGTGCCAGCAGTTCGACTAGCGGGTCTAACAATGAGCAGTTCTTC
TRBJ2-2 - large TRBV18 CASSTTGELFF TGTGCCAGCTCCACAACCGGGGAGCTGTTTTTT
TRBJ2-1 - - TRBV5-4 CASSLSDYNEQFF TGCGCCAGCAGCTTGTCAGACTACAATGAGCAGTTCTTC
TRBJ2-1 TRBD1 many TRBV6-5 CASSYAGTGGSEQFF TGTGCCAGCAGTTATGCCGGGACAGGGGGCAGTGAGCAGTTCTTC
TRBJ2-1 TRBD2 few TRBV5-6 CASSWTMTTSGFYNEQFF TGTGCCAGCAGCTGGACCATGACGACTAGCGGGTTCTACAATGAGCAGTTCTTC
TRBJ2-5 TRBD1 - TRBV5-6 CASSFLGQGRETQYF TGTGCCAGCAGCTTTTTGGGACAGGGCAGAGAGACCCAGTACTTC
TRBJ2-2 - medium-sized TRBV19 CASSSQGAGELFF TGTGCCAGTAGTAGCCAGGGTGCCGGGGAGCTGTTTTTT
TRBJ1-2 - many TRBV30 CASEGDSYGYTF TGTGCCTCCGAGGGGGATTCCTATGGCTACACCTTC
TRBJ2-2 - - TRBV5-1 CASSLDGSTTGELFF TGCGCCAGCAGCTTGGACGGGAGTACCACCGGGGAGCTGTTTTTT
TRBJ1-2 - - TRBV12-3/TRBV12-4 CASSRQRESRGYTF TGTGCCAGCAGTCGCCAAAGGGAATCAAGGGGCTACACCTTC
TRBJ2-3 - - TRBV6-5 CASSEQPSPTDTQYF TGTGCCAGCAGTGAACAGCCTAGCCCCACAGATACGCAGTATTTT
TRBJ2-7 TRBD1 few TRBV13 CASSFLARDSKDYEQYF TGTGCCAGCAGCTTCCTTGCCCGGGACAGTAAAGACTACGAGCAGTACTTC
TRBJ2-1 - - TRBV12-3/TRBV12-4 CASAPDVNEQFF TGTGCTAGTGCCCCAGATGTGAATGAGCAGTTCTTC